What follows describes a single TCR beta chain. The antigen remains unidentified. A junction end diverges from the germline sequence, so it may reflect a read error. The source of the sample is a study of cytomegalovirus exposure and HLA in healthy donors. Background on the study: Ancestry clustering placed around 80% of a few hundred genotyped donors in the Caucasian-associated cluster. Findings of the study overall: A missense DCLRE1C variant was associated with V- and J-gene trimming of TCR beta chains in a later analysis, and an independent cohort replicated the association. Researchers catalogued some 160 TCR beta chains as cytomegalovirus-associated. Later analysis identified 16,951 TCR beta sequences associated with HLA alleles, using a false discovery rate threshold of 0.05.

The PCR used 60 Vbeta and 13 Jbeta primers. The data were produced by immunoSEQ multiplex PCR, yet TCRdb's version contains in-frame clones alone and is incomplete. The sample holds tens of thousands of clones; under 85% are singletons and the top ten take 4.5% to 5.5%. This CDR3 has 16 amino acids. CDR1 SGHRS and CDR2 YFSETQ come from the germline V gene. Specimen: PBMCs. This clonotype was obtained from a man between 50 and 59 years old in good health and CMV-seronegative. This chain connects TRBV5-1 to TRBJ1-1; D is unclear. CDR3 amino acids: CASSLGVSTMNTEASF. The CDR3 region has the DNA TGCGCCAGCAGCTTGGGAGTCAGTACTATGAACACTGAAGCTTCCTTT.